The 18 T cell receptor beta chains presented below share a single source sample, sequenced in a study of blood T cell repertoires in COVID-19. Clones were read by immunoSEQ multiplex PCR, and TCRdb kept only the in-frame ones, dropping some. The data show 300,000 to 400,000 clones, approximately 90% seen once. Sequenced sample: PBMCs or T cells enriched from blood (not recorded which). These receptors were taken from a woman in her twenties or thirties who had been exposed to COVID-19.

The chain recombines TRBV5-6 with TRBJ1-3; no reliable D call. The CDR3 has 16 amino acids. The germline gives CDR1 SGHDT, CDR2 YYEEEE. Trimming took 2 bases from V and 0 from J, leaving 12 bases between them. The CDR3 region is CASSFVGGHSGNTIYF. CDR3 nucleotides: TGTGCCAGCAGCTTCGTGGGAGGCCACTCTGGAAACACCATATATTTT.

This clone was observed a few times. The chain carries TRBV7-2 and TRBJ2-5, with TRBD2 matching 11 bases. Germline lookup yields CDR1 SGHTA and CDR2 FQGNSA. CDR3 size: 19 residues. V lost 5 bases, J lost 5 bases, and 19 bases stayed unmatched. CDR3 nucleotides: TGTGCCAGCAGCCCCACCTCCGGGACTAGCGGCACGAAGAGGGAGACCCAGTACTTC. Translation gives CASSPTSGTSGTKRETQYF.

The rearrangement joins TRBV29-1 to TRBJ1-2; D is uncertain. Germline loops: CDR1 SQVTM, CDR2 ANQGSEA. This CDR3 spans 12 amino acids. The germline V and J ends were trimmed by 3 bases and 0 bases, with 5 bases remaining between them. The CDR3 spells CSVDLTNYGYTF. CDR3 sequence (DNA): TGCAGCGTTGACCTTACTAACTATGGCTACACCTTC.

The chain combines TRBV7-9 with TRBJ1-1, with 7 bases fitting TRBD1. CDR3 size: 15 residues. The germline V gene encodes CDR1 SEHNR and CDR2 FQNEAQ (reference sequence). The J segment lost 4 bases and the V segment lost 3 bases, leaving 8 bases of the junction unmatched. The CDR3 nucleotides read TGTGCCAGCAGCTTCTGGACAGGAGGGGGCACTGAAGCTTTCTTT. This sequence encodes CASSFWTGGGTEAFF.

This chain uses TRBV7-2 with TRBJ2-7; maybe TRBD1 (5 bases). Germline lookup yields CDR1 SGHTA and CDR2 FQGNSA. There are 14 residues in the CDR3. V was cut by 0 bases and J by 3 bases, with 9 bases left in between. CDR3 in amino acids: CASSLALTVYEQYF. The DNA for the CDR3 is TGTGCCAGCAGCTTAGCTCTGACAGTCTACGAGCAGTACTTC.

This clone was found once. The V and J genes are TRBV4-3 and TRBJ1-2; D gene ambiguous. CDR1 is LGHNA and CDR2 is YSLEER in the germline V gene. V dropped 2 bases and J dropped 1 base, with 14 bases sitting between them. This CDR3 contains 16 residues. The CDR3 DNA sequence: TGCGCCAGCAGCCAATCTGCCGGGAGCCTTAACTATGGCTACACCTTC. Amino acids: CASSQSAGSLNYGYTF.

The chain joins TRBV25-1 to TRBJ1-2; maybe TRBD1 (5 bases). The V end lost 6 bases, the J end lost 6 bases, and 11 bases lay between the germline ends. Germline CDR1 is MGHDK and CDR2 is SYGVNS. This CDR3 spans 12 amino acids. The CDR3 region has the DNA TGTGCCAGCAGATTAGGGGCCCATGGCTACACCTTC. Translation: CASRLGAHGYTF.

The gene calls are TRBV5-1 and TRBJ2-4, with 7 bases identical to TRBD1. From germline, CDR1 is SGHRS and CDR2 YFSETQ. This CDR3 region has 16 residues. With 4 bases clipped from V and 2 bases from J, the junction kept 9 bases outside the gene matches. The CDR3 region has the DNA TGCGCCAGCAGCCCCCAGACAGGGAGTTCCAAAAACATTCAGTACTTC. It encodes CASSPQTGSSKNIQYF.

This chain joins TRBV7-2 and TRBJ1-5; perhaps TRBD1 as D (5 bases). V lost 0 bases and J 5 bases, leaving 11 bases between the germline ends. CDR3 length equals 15 residues. Looked up from germline, CDR1 is SGHTA and CDR2 is FQGNSA. Here the CDR3 DNA reads TGTGCCAGCAGCTTAGCGCGGGGAGGGGATCAGCCCCAGCATTTT. It specifies CASSLARGGDQPQHF.

This chain uses TRBV5-8 with TRBJ1-1; the match to TRBD1 covers 7 bases. The CDR3 is 13 amino acids. Unmatched junction bases numbered 11, after V lost 4 bases and J lost 11 bases. The germline V gene encodes CDR1 SGHTS and CDR2 YDEGEE. This chain's CDR3 is CASSEYRGGMAFF. The CDR3 nucleotides are TGTGCCAGCAGCGAGTACAGGGGCGGGATGGCTTTCTTT.

V gene TRBV7-8 combines with J gene TRBJ1-1; 7 bases match TRBD1. The J segment lost 4 bases and the V segment lost 2 bases, leaving 7 bases of the junction unmatched. Per germline, CDR1 SGHVS and CDR2 FQNEAQ. The CDR3 is made up of 15 amino acids. The CDR3, as DNA: TGTGCCAGCAGCTTACATCCGACAGGGATCACTGAAGCTTTCTTT. Protein product: CASSLHPTGITEAFF.

The chain is built from TRBV7-9 and TRBJ2-1; weak D call: TRBD1 (6 bases). The CDR3 runs to 14 residues. CDR1 and CDR2 (germline): SEHNR, FQNEAQ (reference sequence). The ends were cut back, 5 bases at V and 8 bases at J, with 16 bases in the middle. In DNA form, the CDR3 reads TGTGCCAGCAGCCAATACAGGGTTTGGGATGAGCAGTTCTTC. It codes for CASSQYRVWDEQFF.

The rearrangement joins TRBV7-9 to TRBJ2-1; possible D gene TRBD2, 5 bases. This CDR3 has 11 residues. Germline V gives CDR1 SEHNR, CDR2 FQNEAQ (reference sequence). With 8 bases removed from V and 6 bases from J, the gap between germline ends came to 8 bases. CDR3 coding DNA: TGTGCCAGCTCTACTAGCAATGAGCAGTTCTTC. Protein: CASSTSNEQFF.

The chain carries TRBV7-9 and TRBJ1-2, with 10 bases fitting TRBD1. The germline CDR1 and CDR2 sequences are SEHNR and FQNEAQ (reference sequence). V was clipped by 0 bases and J by 6 bases; unmatched bases: 7. The CDR3 covers 16 residues. The CDR3: CASSLAVRGTGDGYTF. CDR3 coding DNA: TGTGCCAGCAGCTTAGCCGTGAGGGGGACAGGGGATGGCTACACCTTC.

The rearrangement joins TRBV18 to TRBJ1-2; 7 positions agree with TRBD1. Unmatched junction bases numbered 5, after V lost 3 bases and J lost 4 bases. The CDR3 loop spans 14 amino acids. Germline V gene data show CDR1 as KGHSH and CDR2 as LQKENI. The CDR3 region has the DNA TGTGCCAGCTCACCCGGGACAGACCTCTATGGCTACACCTTC. As protein: CASSPGTDLYGYTF.

The rearrangement links TRBV19 to TRBJ2-1; D is unresolved. V dropped 2 bases and J dropped 0 bases, with 8 bases sitting between them. Germline-derived CDR1 and CDR2 are LNHDA and SQIVND (reference sequence). The CDR3 runs 15 residues. CDR3 region: CASSISAHSYNEQFF. The CDR3, as DNA: TGTGCCAGTAGTATAAGCGCCCACTCCTACAATGAGCAGTTCTTC.

This chain connects TRBV7-6 to TRBJ1-1; D is ambiguous. Trimming shortened V by 2 bases and J by 5 bases, and 12 bases separated the two germline ends. This CDR3 has 14 residues. The V gene's germline CDR1 is SGHVS and CDR2 FNYEAQ. Here the CDR3 reads CASSLSGIRTEAFF. DNA for the CDR3: TGTGCCAGCAGCTTAAGCGGGATCCGGACTGAAGCTTTCTTT. The variable domain in full, with the rest retrieved from reference TRBV7-6 and TRBJ1-1, is GAGVSQSPRYKVTKRGQDVALRCDPISGHVSLYWYRQALGQGPEFLTYFNYEAQQDKSGLPNDRFSAERPEGSISTLTIQRTEQRDSAMYRCASSLSGIRTEAFFGQGTRLTVV.

CDR3 coding DNA: TGTGCCAGCAGCGCCAGGGACAATTATGGCTACACCTTC. The encoded protein is CASSARDNYGYTF. J is TRBJ1-2 and V is TRBV9; tentatively, D is TRBD1 (6 bases). Germline V gives CDR1 SGDLS, CDR2 YYNGEE. The CDR3 runs 13 residues. Trimming cost V 3 bases and J 5 bases, with 11 bases left between them.